Listed here is a single T cell receptor (beta chain). The data belong to a study of blood T cell repertoires in COVID-19. In germline, CDR1 is GTSNPN, CDR2 SVGIG (reference sequence). This CDR3 spans 15 amino acids. Trimming removed 1 base at V and 7 bases at J, with 14 bases between. Per the authors' pipeline: Reference gene primer amplification gave nucleated cell count estimates. Some clones are missing from TCRdb's copy, which holds only in-frame ones; the method was immunoSEQ multiplex PCR. V and J calls and clone size are copied from that table; D and trimming were computed from the DNA. Seen here are approximately 350,000 clones, over 70% observed once, and the top ten hold roughly 3%.

This sequence originates from a man between 25 and 39 years old with active or convalescent COVID-19. Specimen: peripheral blood. The V call is TRBV30, the J call TRBJ1-6; D gene ambiguous. The CDR3 DNA reads TGTGCCTGGAGTGCGGGCCCCGGGATAAATTCACCCCTCCACTTT. This gives the protein CAWSAGPGINSPLHF.